The 17 T cell receptor beta chains presented below share a single source sample, sequenced in a study of cytomegalovirus exposure and HLA in healthy donors. Amplification used 60 Vbeta primers and 13 Jbeta primers. Data came from immunoSEQ multiplex PCR; TCRdb stores just in-frame clones and leaves some out. This table has approximately 190,000 clones, 82% appearing once. The specimen sequenced was PBMCs. Source of these receptors: a woman between 18 and 29 years old in good health and CMV-seronegative.

The chain uses TRBV19 and TRBJ1-5; D unclear. Germline V gene data show CDR1 as LNHDA and CDR2 as SQIVND (reference sequence). Trimming stripped 5 bases from V and 12 bases from J, with 14 bases between. This CDR3 comprises 12 residues. The CDR3 loop reads CASSVYGGSQHF. In DNA, the CDR3 is TGTGCCAGTAGTGTCTATGGCGGCAGCCAGCATTTT. Full variable domain (remainder filled in from reference TRBV19 and TRBJ1-5): DGGITQSPKYLFRKEGQNVTLSCEQNLNHDAMYWYRQDPGQGLRLIYYSQIVNDFQKGDIAEGYSVSREKKESFPLTVTSAQKNPTAFYLCASSVYGGSQHFGDGTRLSIL.

CDR3 nucleotide sequence: TGTGCCAGCAGCTCTTGGGACAGCGATCTTAACTATGGCTACACCTTC. Translation: CASSSWDSDLNYGYTF. V gene TRBV7-9 combines with J gene TRBJ1-2; 7 bases are a match to TRBD1. CDR1 is SEHNR and CDR2 is FQNEAQ in the germline V gene (reference sequence). V was pared by 4 bases and J by 1 base, with 9 bases of the junction left unmatched. The CDR3 loop spans 16 amino acids. The full variable domain, in which reference TRBV7-9 and TRBJ1-2 provide the parts outside the CDR3, is DTGVSQNPRHKITKRGQNVTFRCDPISEHNRLYWYRQTLGQGPEFLTYFQNEAQLEKSRLLSDRFSAERPKGSFSTLEIQRTEQGDSAMYLCASSSWDSDLNYGYTFGSGTRLTVV.

In this sample, this clone turned up once. Other DNA sequences from this sample encode an identical CDR3 as well. V is TRBV28 and J is TRBJ1-2; TRBD1 might be the D (5 bases). V was clipped by 2 bases and J by 2 bases, with 6 bases between them. This CDR3 has 13 amino acids. CDR1 MDHEN and CDR2 SYDVKM come from the germline V gene. The CDR3 DNA sequence: TGTGCCAGCAGTTTACAGGGAAACTATGGCTACACCTTC. The encoded protein is CASSLQGNYGYTF.

The CDR3 region is CSVEDHGFRNYGYTF. The CDR3, as DNA: TGCAGCGTTGAAGATCACGGGTTTAGAAACTATGGCTACACCTTC. The chain recombines TRBV29-1 with TRBJ1-2, with D hard to call. Trimming cost V 0 bases and J 2 bases, with 13 bases left between them. CDR1 and CDR2 (germline): SQVTM, ANQGSEA. The CDR3 is made up of 15 amino acids.

V and J are TRBV2 and TRBJ2-1, with 8 bases that match TRBD2. The CDR3 contains 14 residues. The germline V gene has CDR1 SNHLY and CDR2 FYNNEI. V lost 6 bases, J lost 0 bases, and 1 base stayed unmatched. This CDR3 reads CASSRGGSYNEQFF. In nucleotides, the CDR3 is TGTGCCAGCAGCCGGGGGGGCTCCTACAATGAGCAGTTCTTC.

This clone appeared once. V and J are TRBV18 and TRBJ1-2; 10 nucleotides match TRBD1. The germline V gene encodes CDR1 KGHSH and CDR2 LQKENI. J was trimmed by 7 bases and V by 3 bases; bases with no gene match: 2. The CDR3 length is 13 residues. CDR3 protein: CASSPGQGSGYTF. The CDR3 DNA sequence: TGTGCCAGCTCACCGGGACAGGGGTCTGGCTACACCTTC.

The chain joins TRBV7-3 to TRBJ1-2; D gene ambiguous. CDR1 and CDR2 (germline): SGHTA, FQGTGA. With 6 bases removed from V and 8 bases from J, the gap between germline ends came to 16 bases. This CDR3 spans 13 amino acids. CDR3 protein: CASSRESGFGYTF. Written as DNA, the CDR3 is TGTGCCAGCAGTAGGGAAAGCGGCTTCGGCTACACCTTC.

The chain has TRBV4-2 and TRBJ2-1; no clear D. The CDR3 has 14 residues. The V end lost 3 bases, the J end lost 4 bases, and 10 bases lay between the germline ends. CDR1 is LGHNA, CDR2 YNFKEQ, per germline. In nucleotides, the CDR3 is TGTGCCAGCAGCCATCAGATGAATTACAATGAGCAGTTCTTC. Translation gives CASSHQMNYNEQFF.

V is TRBV6-5 and J is TRBJ2-3; 9 bases line up with TRBD1. The CDR3 extends over 15 amino acids. V was pared by 6 bases and J by 7 bases, with 11 bases of the junction left unmatched. Germline V gives CDR1 MNHEY, CDR2 SVGAGI. CDR3 nucleotide sequence: TGTGCCAGCAGCCATCCGGGACAGGGTGTATATACGCAGTATTTT. It is translated as CASSHPGQGVYTQYF.

The J gene is TRBJ1-5, the V gene TRBV6-6, with D perhaps matching TRBD1 (6 bases). V was cut by 6 bases and J by 4 bases, with 13 bases left in between. The CDR3 has 14 residues. Germline-derived CDR1 and CDR2 are MNHNY and SVGAGI (reference sequence). This CDR3 is CASRKDSSNQPQHF. The CDR3 nucleotides read TGTGCCAGCAGAAAGGACAGCTCTAATCAGCCCCAGCATTTT.

This chain connects TRBV6-1 to TRBJ2-7; TRBD2 matches 8 bases. The trim removed 7 bases at V and 5 bases at J, leaving 10 bases unmatched. The CDR3 is made up of 14 amino acids. Germline V gene lookup returns CDR1 MNHNS and CDR2 SASEGT. The CDR3 loop reads CASITGGDTHEQYF. The CDR3 bases are TGTGCCAGCATTACCGGGGGGGACACCCACGAGCAGTACTTC.

The chain recombines TRBV4-2 with TRBJ2-1; 7 positions agree with TRBD2. CDR1 is LGHNA, CDR2 YNFKEQ, per germline. The CDR3 runs 15 residues. The junction had 9 bases not matched to a gene; V was cut back by 1 base and J by 9 bases. The CDR3 sequence is CASSQVGSGDVEQFF. For the CDR3, the DNA is TGTGCCAGCAGCCAAGTCGGAAGCGGGGACGTTGAGCAGTTCTTC.

The chain couples TRBV30 to TRBJ1-2; D perhaps matches TRBD1 (6 bases). The germline V and J ends were trimmed by 7 bases and 7 bases, with 25 bases remaining between them. CDR1 and CDR2 from the germline V gene are GTSNPN and SVGIG (reference sequence). CDR3 size: 15 residues. DNA for the CDR3: TGTGCCTCCAAGGGGGGGGCAGGGACGGAAGGTGGCTACACCTTC. Its protein product is CASKGGAGTEGGYTF.

V is TRBV20-1 and J is TRBJ2-3, with TRBD2 matching over 8 bases. Germline assignment: CDR1 DFQATT and CDR2 SNEGSKA (reference sequence). This CDR3 comprises 10 residues. The ends lost 6 bases at V and 12 bases at J; junction bases unmatched: 5. CDR3 bases: TGCAGTGCGTTCGGGGGGGCACAGTATTTT. Protein: CSAFGGAQYF.

The chain uses TRBV28 and TRBJ2-7, with a weak D call TRBD1 (5 bases). Germline CDR1 is MDHEN and CDR2 is SYDVKM. The germline V and J ends were trimmed by 6 bases and 3 bases, with 9 bases remaining between them. The CDR3 is 12 residues long. The CDR3 nucleotides read TGTGCCAGCAGGCCAGGGATCTACGAGCAGTACTTC. This codes for CASRPGIYEQYF.

The chain joins TRBV29-1 to TRBJ2-3, with TRBD2 as a possible D gene (5 bases). This CDR3 is built from 14 residues. Germline CDR1 reads SQVTM; CDR2 reads ANQGSEA. Trimming removed 7 bases from V and 6 bases from J, with 20 bases in between. Written as DNA, the CDR3 is TGCAGCGCCGAAGCACGGGTAGGCGGGGATACGCAGTATTTT. Amino acids: CSAEARVGGDTQYF.

The chain employs TRBV30 and TRBJ2-5; TRBD1 aligns across 7 bases. The CDR3 covers 15 residues. Trimming removed 1 base from V and 4 bases from J; junction bases left unmatched: 9. The germline gives CDR1 GTSNPN, CDR2 SVGIG (reference sequence). DNA for the CDR3: TGTGCCTGGAGTGCCCGACAGGGTGTAGGAGAGACCCAGTACTTC. It yields the protein CAWSARQGVGETQYF.